A single sample is the source of the 17 T cell receptor beta chains below, sequenced in a study of blood T cell repertoires in COVID-19. Only in-frame clones appear in the TCRdb table, and some are missing; sequencing was by immunoSEQ multiplex PCR. Among 150,000 to 200,000 clones listed, about 88% were seen once. The specimen was PBMCs or T cells enriched from blood (not recorded which). The receptors originated from a woman between 40 and 50 years old with acute COVID-19.

The gene calls are TRBV7-2 and TRBJ1-2; TRBD1 agrees at 7 bases. The CDR3 has 15 amino acids. V lost 0 bases and J lost 8; bases outside the gene matches: 9. CDR1 and CDR2 from the germline V gene are SGHTA and FQGNSA. The CDR3 DNA reads as TGTGCCAGCAGCTTAGCGCAGAGACAGGGATACGGCTACACCTTC. It translates to CASSLAQRQGYGYTF. Variable domain in full (rest from reference TRBV7-2 and TRBJ1-2): GAGVSQSPSNKVTEKGKDVELRCDPISGHTALYWYRQSLGQGLEFLIYFQGNSAPDKSGLPSDRFSAERTGGSVSTLTIQRTQQEDSAVYLCASSLAQRQGYGYTFGSGTRLTVV.

This chain connects TRBV18 to TRBJ1-1, with 8 positions matching TRBD1. V lost 4 bases, J lost 0 bases, and 7 bases stayed unmatched. This CDR3 spans 16 amino acids. Germline CDR1 KGHSH, CDR2 LQKENI. The CDR3 sequence: CASSRSGTGMNTEAFF. The CDR3 DNA reads as TGTGCCAGCTCACGCTCCGGGACAGGTATGAACACTGAAGCTTTCTTT. The full variable domain, in which reference TRBV18 and TRBJ1-1 provide the parts outside the CDR3, is NAGVMQNPRHLVRRRGQEARLRCSPMKGHSHVYWYRQLPEEGLKFMVYLQKENIIDESGMPKERFSAEFPKEGPSILRIQQVVRGDSAAYFCASSRSGTGMNTEAFFGQGTRLTVV.

As regards this clone: Other nucleotide sequences in the sample specify the same CDR3. This rearrangement joins TRBV2 to TRBJ1-4, with TRBD1 matching over 9 bases. The germline gives CDR1 SNHLY, CDR2 FYNNEI. V was pared by 6 bases and J by 7 bases, with 6 bases of the junction left unmatched. CDR3 size: 14 residues. CDR3 bases: TGTGCCAGCAGCCGGACAGGGGTTGGTGAAAAACTGTTTTTT. It translates to CASSRTGVGEKLFF.

This chain joins TRBV29-1 and TRBJ1-1; no clear D. Per germline, CDR1 SQVTM and CDR2 ANQGSEA. V gave up 5 bases and J gave up 4 bases, with 11 bases separating them. This CDR3 has 12 residues. CDR3 region: CSVSNGGTEAFF. The CDR3 DNA reads TGCAGCGTTAGCAACGGCGGCACTGAAGCTTTCTTT.

The chain recombines TRBV19 with TRBJ1-1; possible D gene TRBD1, 5 bases. The germline V and J ends were trimmed by 6 bases and 0 bases, with 8 bases remaining between them. Germline CDR1 LNHDA, CDR2 SQIVND (reference sequence). The CDR3 spans 13 residues. The CDR3 reads CASRTELNTEAFF. Here the CDR3 DNA reads TGTGCCAGTAGGACAGAATTGAACACTGAAGCTTTCTTT.

This chain uses TRBV4-3 with TRBJ2-2, with a possible D match to TRBD2 (5 bases). Trimming stripped 4 bases from V and 5 bases from J, with 11 bases between. CDR1 is LGHNA and CDR2 is YSLEER in the germline V gene. The CDR3 totals 14 residues. The CDR3 DNA is TGCGCCAGCAGCCGCGGACTGGGAACCGGGGAGCTGTTTTTT. The encoded protein is CASSRGLGTGELFF.

This clone was seen just once. CDR3: CASSDREGALYNEQFF. CDR3 coding DNA: TGTGCCAGCAGTGACCGAGAGGGGGCTCTATACAATGAGCAGTTCTTC. This chain uses TRBV6-4 with TRBJ2-1; 7 bases fit TRBD1. In germline, CDR1 is MRHNA, CDR2 SNTAGT. The CDR3 covers 16 residues. Germline trimming cut 2 bases from V and 4 bases from J; bases unmatched to any gene: 8.

The chain carries TRBV5-1 and TRBJ2-1; 9 bases line up with TRBD2. The CDR3 has 16 residues. V shed 1 base and J 8 bases; nucleotides not matched to a gene: 10. Germline V gene lookup returns CDR1 SGHRS and CDR2 YFSETQ. For the CDR3, the DNA is TGCGCCAGCAGCTTGATGGCAGCGGGGGGCGCGGATGAGCAGTTCTTC. The encoded protein is CASSLMAAGGADEQFF.

V and J are TRBV9 and TRBJ2-3; D might be TRBD1 (6 bases). V lost 2 bases and J lost 6, with 10 bases in between. Germline CDR1 SGDLS, CDR2 YYNGEE. The CDR3 covers 13 residues. This CDR3 reads CASSVGAGDTQYF. CDR3 nucleotides: TGTGCCAGCAGCGTGGGGGCCGGGGATACGCAGTATTTT.

The chain recombines TRBV19 with TRBJ2-5; D uncertain. The CDR3 length is 13 residues. The V end lost 3 bases, the J end lost 4 bases, and 9 bases lay between the germline ends. CDR1 and CDR2 (germline): LNHDA, SQIVND (reference sequence). DNA for the CDR3: TGTGCCAGTAGTATGGCCCCAGGAGAGACCCAGTACTTC. Its protein is CASSMAPGETQYF.

This clone was detected a few times. CDR3 amino acids: CASSLTQGANSPLHF. CDR3 DNA sequence: TGTGCCAGCAGCTTAACGCAGGGGGCTAATTCACCCCTCCACTTT. The chain uses TRBV7-3 and TRBJ1-6, with 8 bases identical to TRBD1. The trim removed 0 bases at V and 6 bases at J, leaving 1 base unmatched. The CDR3 is made up of 15 amino acids. Germline lookup yields CDR1 SGHTA and CDR2 FQGTGA.

The chain recombines TRBV30 with TRBJ2-1; TRBD2 might be the D (5 bases). CDR1 is GTSNPN, CDR2 SVGIG, per germline (reference sequence). There are 13 residues in the CDR3. V was pared by 6 bases and J by 1 base, with 10 bases between. CDR3 coding DNA: TGTGCCTGTGCGACGGGGTCCTACAATGAGCAGTTCTTC. Translating gives CACATGSYNEQFF.

The chain combines TRBV12-5 with TRBJ1-6; TRBD1 agrees at 7 bases. CDR3 size: 17 residues. V trimming: 4 bases; J trimming: 6 bases; junction bases outside the gene matches: 12. Germline CDR1 is LGHNT and CDR2 is FRNRAP. The CDR3 DNA reads TGTGCTAGTGGTTCCACAGGGGAGGCTTTCATTAATTCACCCCTCCACTTT. Protein sequence: CASGSTGEAFINSPLHF.

The chain recombines TRBV28 with TRBJ2-7, with D tentatively TRBD1 (6 bases). From germline, CDR1 is MDHEN and CDR2 SYDVKM. The CDR3 contains 14 residues. Between the trimmed V and J ends, which lost 4 bases and 5 bases, there was a span of 15 bases. CDR3 DNA: TGTGCCAGCAGTTATAGGGGGTCAGGGGACGAGCAGTACTTC. This translates into CASSYRGSGDEQYF.

The chain couples TRBV5-4 to TRBJ2-5; TRBD2 matches at 9 bases. Trimming at V came to 4 bases and at J to 4 bases, leaving 8 bases not matched to a gene. The CDR3 length is 15 residues. Germline values: CDR1 SGHNT, CDR2 YYREEE (reference sequence). DNA of the CDR3: TGTGCCAGCAGCCCCAGCGGGGGGCGGCTAGAGACCCAGTACTTC. This translates into CASSPSGGRLETQYF.

This clone was detected a few times. Written as DNA, the CDR3 is TGTGCCAGCAGCATCCCGGGACAGAACACTGAAGCTTTCTTT. It codes for CASSIPGQNTEAFF. The chain links TRBV7-2 to TRBJ1-1; D is perhaps TRBD1 (6 bases). The germline V and J ends were trimmed by 5 bases and 1 base, with 11 bases remaining between them. This CDR3 comprises 14 residues. CDR1 is SGHTA, CDR2 FQGNSA, per germline.

The chain uses TRBV4-2 and TRBJ2-2; TRBD2 aligns across 9 bases. The CDR3 runs 16 residues. The trim removed 0 bases at V and 7 bases at J, leaving 6 bases unmatched. CDR1 LGHNA and CDR2 YNFKEQ come from the germline V gene. In DNA, the CDR3 is TGTGCCAGCAGCCAAGAGGCGGGGGGGCCCATCGGGGAGCTGTTTTTT. It yields the protein CASSQEAGGPIGELFF.